This is a list of T cell receptor beta chains from one sample in a study of T cell responses to AZD1222 COVID-19 vaccine. The protocol was immunoSEQ multiplex PCR, while the TCRdb copy is restricted to in-frame clones and leaves out a portion. The sample records about 120,000 clones, about 92% being singletons. The sequenced sample was peripheral blood, obtained on day 0 of AZD1222 vaccination. Source of these receptors: an adult in good health. The CDR3 runs from the conserved cysteine through the conserved F or W. Each record gives: J gene, V gene, clone size, D gene, CDR3 protein, CDR3 DNA. D genes are given only for firm matches. Size values are once, few and many counts, or a class for expanded clones, and some rows have none.

TRBJ1-1 | TRBV7-9 | - | TRBD1 | CASSFRSQGGTEAFF | TGTGCCAGCAGCTTTCGGAGTCAGGGGGGCACTGAAGCTTTCTTT
TRBJ2-2 | TRBV6-2/TRBV6-3 | - | - | CASSSAPWGELFF | TGTGCCAGCAGTTCCGCTCCATGGGGGGAGCTGTTTTTT
TRBJ1-1 | TRBV28 | - | - | CASSSRSWGVDTEAFF | TGTGCCAGCAGTTCCCGCTCGTGGGGCGTAGACACTGAAGCTTTCTTT
TRBJ2-7 | TRBV6-6 | once | TRBD2 | CASSYDGGGTTYEQYF | TGTGCCAGCAGTTACGATGGCGGGGGGACAACCTACGAGCAGTACTTC
TRBJ2-5 | TRBV9 | - | TRBD2 | CASSVGTSGGAQETQYF | TGTGCCAGCAGCGTAGGGACTAGCGGGGGGGCCCAAGAGACCCAGTACTTC
TRBJ2-1 | TRBV20-1 | - | - | CSVRIDNEQFF | TGCAGTGTCAGGATTGACAATGAGCAGTTCTTC
TRBJ2-3 | TRBV2 | - | TRBD1 | CASAGDRGLSTDTQYF | TGTGCCAGCGCGGGAGACAGGGGGCTTAGCACAGATACGCAGTATTTT
TRBJ1-1 | TRBV27 | - | - | CASSLHPFGVNTEAFF | TGTGCCAGCAGTTTACACCCGTTTGGAGTGAACACTGAAGCTTTCTTT
TRBJ2-4 | TRBV2 | - | TRBD2 | CASTSGRAGNIQYF | TGTGCCAGCACTAGCGGGAGGGCCGGAAACATTCAGTACTTC
TRBJ2-4 | TRBV21-1 | - | - | CASSKGRAQNIQYF | TGTGCCAGCAGCAAAGGTCGGGCGCAAAACATTCAGTACTTC
TRBJ2-3 | TRBV19 | - | - | CASRHTGRDTQYF | TGTGCCAGTAGGCATACAGGGAGAGATACGCAGTATTTT
TRBJ1-2 | TRBV13 | - | - | CASSLGTAVNYGYTF | TGTGCCAGCAGCTTAGGGACAGCTGTAAACTATGGCTACACCTTC
TRBJ2-3 | TRBV13 | - | - | CASSLGGSAADTQYF | TGTGCCAGCAGCTTAGGCGGGTCAGCGGCAGATACGCAGTATTTT
TRBJ1-1 | TRBV3-1/TRBV3-2 | - | - | CASSQDEGKNTEAFF | TGTGCCAGCAGCCAAGACGAGGGTAAGAACACTGAAGCTTTCTTT
TRBJ1-2 | TRBV4-3 | - | TRBD1 | CASSQEESGGNGYTF | TGCGCCAGCAGCCAAGAGGAGTCAGGGGGCAATGGCTACACCTTC
TRBJ1-2 | TRBV7-9 | - | - | CASSLVGQNYGYTF | TGTGCCAGCAGCTTAGTCGGCCAGAACTATGGCTACACCTTC
TRBJ1-1 | TRBV5-1 | - | TRBD1 | CASSLSRGLATEAFF | TGCGCCAGCAGCTTGTCGAGGGGGCTGGCCACTGAAGCTTTCTTT
TRBJ1-2 | TRBV2 | few | - | CASSESVRGGYTF | TGTGCCAGCAGTGAAAGTGTTAGGGGGGGCTACACCTTC
TRBJ2-7 | TRBV5-1 | - | TRBD1 | CASSTQGAGYEQYF | TGCGCCAGCAGCACCCAGGGGGCCGGGTACGAGCAGTACTTC
TRBJ2-3 | TRBV9 | - | TRBD2 | CASSALAGGADTQYF | TGTGCCAGCAGCGCCCTAGCGGGGGGTGCAGATACGCAGTATTTT
TRBJ2-7 | TRBV2 | - | - | CATSRRGANLYEQYF | TGTGCCACCAGCCGCCGGGGGGCGAACCTCTACGAGCAGTACTTC
TRBJ2-2 | TRBV7-8 | - | - | CASSSSPGLRARELFF | TGTGCCAGCAGCTCCTCGCCGGGTCTCAGGGCCAGGGAGCTGTTTTTT
TRBJ1-5 | TRBV15 | - | - | CATSRDIGGTGGNQPQHF | TGTGCCACCAGCAGAGATATTGGGGGGACCGGAGGCAATCAGCCCCAGCATTTT
TRBJ1-2 | TRBV30 | - | - | CALVKGRDGYTF | TGTGCCCTTGTTAAGGGGCGGGATGGCTACACCTTC
TRBJ1-3 | TRBV6-5 | - | - | CASSYAQGTGNTIYF | TGTGCCAGCAGTTACGCCCAAGGGACTGGAAACACCATATATTTT
TRBJ1-1 | TRBV5-1 | once | - | CASSLSGTEAFF | TGCGCCAGCAGCCTTAGTGGCACTGAAGCTTTCTTT
TRBJ2-7 | TRBV7-9 | - | - | CASSSLNLNYEQYF | TGTGCCAGCAGCTCCTTGAATCTCAACTACGAGCAGTACTTC
TRBJ1-1 | TRBV2 | - | - | CASSGERNTEAFF | TGTGCCAGCAGTGGGGAGCGGAACACTGAAGCTTTCTTT
TRBJ1-1 | TRBV5-4 | - | TRBD1 | CASSLQGARTEAFF | TGTGCCAGCAGTTTACAGGGGGCGCGCACTGAAGCTTTCTTT
TRBJ2-1 | TRBV6-4 | few | TRBD2 | CASSDSAGGGNEQFF | TGTGCCAGCAGTGACTCGGCGGGAGGGGGCAATGAGCAGTTCTTC
TRBJ2-7 | TRBV6-2/TRBV6-3 | many | TRBD2 | CASNPGRESNEQYF | TGTGCCAGCAACCCGGGGCGGGAGTCTAACGAGCAGTACTTC
TRBJ1-2 | TRBV12-3/TRBV12-4 | - | - | CASSPGNYGYTF | TGTGCCAGCAGCCCCGGGAACTATGGCTACACCTTC
TRBJ2-1 | TRBV24-1 | - | TRBD2 | CATSLAGGFYNEQFF | TGTGCCACCAGTCTAGCGGGAGGTTTTTACAATGAGCAGTTCTTC
TRBJ1-1 | TRBV14 | - | - | CASSQDLRGEAFF | TGTGCCAGCAGCCAAGATCTGAGGGGAGAAGCTTTCTTT
TRBJ2-7 | TRBV19 | - | - | CASSELTGEQYF | TGTGCCAGTAGTGAACTCACTGGGGAGCAGTACTTC
TRBJ2-7 | TRBV7-2 | - | - | CASSLKGIYEQYF | TGTGCCAGCAGCTTAAAGGGAATTTACGAGCAGTACTTC
TRBJ2-2 | TRBV7-9 | - | - | CASSGRDSLSGELFF | TGTGCCAGCAGCGGCCGGGACTCCCTGTCCGGGGAGCTGTTTTTT